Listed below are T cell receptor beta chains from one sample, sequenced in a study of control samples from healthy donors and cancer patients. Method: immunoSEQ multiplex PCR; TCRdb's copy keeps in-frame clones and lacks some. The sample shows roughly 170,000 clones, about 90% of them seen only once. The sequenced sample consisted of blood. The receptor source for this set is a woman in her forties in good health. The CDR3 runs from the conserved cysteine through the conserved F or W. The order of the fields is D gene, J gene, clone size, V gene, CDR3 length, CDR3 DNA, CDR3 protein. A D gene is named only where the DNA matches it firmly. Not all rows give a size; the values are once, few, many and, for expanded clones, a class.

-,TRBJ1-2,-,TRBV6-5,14,TGTGCCAGCAGTTACTCAGGGGAAGTGAAGGGCTACACCTTC,CASSYSGEVKGYTF
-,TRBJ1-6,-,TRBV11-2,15,TGTGCCAGCAGCTTAGGTGACAGGAGCAATTCACCCCTCCACTTT,CASSLGDRSNSPLHF
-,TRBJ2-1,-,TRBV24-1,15,TGTGCCACCAGTGAGTTCCTCGGGCGTCTGGGTGAGCAGTTCTTC,CATSEFLGRLGEQFF
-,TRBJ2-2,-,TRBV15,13,TGTGCCACCAGCAGAGGCTTCTCCGGGGAGCTGTTTTTT,CATSRGFSGELFF
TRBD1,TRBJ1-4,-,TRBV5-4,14,TGTGCCAGCAGCTGGGACAGGGGAAGTGAAAAACTGTTTTTT,CASSWDRGSEKLFF
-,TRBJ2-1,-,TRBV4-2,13,TGTGCCAGCAGCCAAGTGCTGGGGAATGAGCAGTTCTTC,CASSQVLGNEQFF
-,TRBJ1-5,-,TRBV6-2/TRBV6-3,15,TGTGCCAGCAGTTACTCGCTCGGAACACATCAGCCCCAGCATTTT,CASSYSLGTHQPQHF
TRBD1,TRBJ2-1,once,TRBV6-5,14,TGTGCCAGCAGCCGGACAGGGGGAGACAATGAGCAGTTCTTC,CASSRTGGDNEQFF
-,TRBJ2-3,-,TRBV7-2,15,TGTGCCAGCAAACCGACACGGGCATATTCAGATACGCAGTATTTT,CASKPTRAYSDTQYF
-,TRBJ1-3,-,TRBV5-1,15,TGCGCCAGCAGCTTGTACGGCCCTAATGGAAACACCATATATTTT,CASSLYGPNGNTIYF
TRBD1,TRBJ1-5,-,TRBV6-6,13,TGTGCCAGCCACAGGGGCCGCAATCAGCCCCAGCATTTT,CASHRGRNQPQHF
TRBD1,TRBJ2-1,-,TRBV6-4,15,TGTGCCAGCAGTTGGGACAGGGAAGCCTACAATGAGCAGTTCTTC,CASSWDREAYNEQFF
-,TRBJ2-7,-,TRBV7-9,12,TGTGCCAGCAGTCCTACAGGTGGGGAGCAGTACTTC,CASSPTGGEQYF
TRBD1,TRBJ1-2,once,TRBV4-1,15,TGCGCCAGCAGCATAGGACAGGGGCGGGGGGATGGCTACACCTTC,CASSIGQGRGDGYTF
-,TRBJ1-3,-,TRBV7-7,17,TGTGCCAGCAGCCCGAAAGGATTTTTTTCTCCGCAGGACACCATATATTTT,CASSPKGFFSPQDTIYF
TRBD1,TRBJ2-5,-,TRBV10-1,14,TGCGCCAGCAGTGACTCGGACAGGGAAGAGACCCAGTACTTC,CASSDSDREETQYF
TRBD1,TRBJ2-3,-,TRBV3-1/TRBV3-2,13,TGTGCCAGCAGCCCGTCAGGGGGAGATACGCAGTATTTT,CASSPSGGDTQYF
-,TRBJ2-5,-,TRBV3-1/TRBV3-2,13,TGTGCCAGCAGCCGCGACTTACAAGAGACCCAGTACTTC,CASSRDLQETQYF
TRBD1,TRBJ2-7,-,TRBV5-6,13,TGTGCCAGCAGCTGGGGACAGGCCTACGAGCAGTACTTC,CASSWGQAYEQYF
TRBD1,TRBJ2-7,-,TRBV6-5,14,TGTGCCACCTCATACAGGGGAATACCCTACGAGCAGTACTTC,CATSYRGIPYEQYF
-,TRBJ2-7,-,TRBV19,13,TGTGCCAGTAGTGTCGGTGGGGTCGAGGAGCAGTACTTC,CASSVGGVEEQYF
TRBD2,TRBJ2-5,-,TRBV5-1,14,TGCGCCAGCAGCGCGACTAGCGGTGGGGAGACCCAGTACTTC,CASSATSGGETQYF
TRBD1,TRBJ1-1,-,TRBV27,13,TGTGCCAGCATCCACCCGGGGACAGGGAGGGCTTTCTTT,CASIHPGTGRAFF
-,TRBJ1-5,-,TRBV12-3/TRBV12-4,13,TGTGCCAGCAGTTTGGGTACAGATCAGCCCCAGCATTTT,CASSLGTDQPQHF
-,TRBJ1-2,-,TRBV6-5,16,TGTGCCAGCAGTTACTCGAGCCAGGACCGCTACTATGGCTACACCTTC,CASSYSSQDRYYGYTF
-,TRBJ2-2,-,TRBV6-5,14,TGTGCCAGCACCGAAGGGTCCGACACCGGGGAGCTGTTTTTT,CASTEGSDTGELFF
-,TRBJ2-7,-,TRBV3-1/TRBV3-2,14,TGTGCCAGCAGCCAAGATATTAGCACCGACGAGCAGTACTTC,CASSQDISTDEQYF
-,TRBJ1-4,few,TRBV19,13,TGTGCCAGTAGGGAGGTCACCGTTGAAAAACTGTTTTTT,CASREVTVEKLFF
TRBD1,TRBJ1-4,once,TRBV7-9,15,TGTGCCAGCAGCCCGGGACAGGGGGTTAATGAAAAACTGTTTTTT,CASSPGQGVNEKLFF
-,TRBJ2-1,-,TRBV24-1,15,TGTGCCACCAGTGGGGACGGACCCTCCTACAATGAGCAGTTCTTC,CATSGDGPSYNEQFF
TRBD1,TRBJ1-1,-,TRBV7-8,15,TGTGCCAGCAGCCCCCAGGGGGCCGTTCGTACTGAAGCTTTCTTT,CASSPQGAVRTEAFF
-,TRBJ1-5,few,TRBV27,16,TGTGCCAACGGGCATTCACGGGGGAGGGGGAACCAGCCCCAGCATTTT,CANGHSRGRGNQPQHF
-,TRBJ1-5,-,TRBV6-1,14,TGTGCCAGCAGTGAACTGACCATCAATCAGCCCCAGCATTTT,CASSELTINQPQHF
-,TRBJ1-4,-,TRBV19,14,TGTGCCAGTAACACTGACAGGTATAATGAAAAACTGTTTTTT,CASNTDRYNEKLFF
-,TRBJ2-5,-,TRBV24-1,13,TGTGCCACCAGTGATGCGTACCAAGAGACCCAGTACTTC,CATSDAYQETQYF
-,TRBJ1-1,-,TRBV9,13,TGTGCCAGCAGCGCGGGGGGGAACACTGAAGCTTTCTTT,CASSAGGNTEAFF
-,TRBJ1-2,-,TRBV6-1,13,TGTGCCAGCCGTGAGGGGTGGTCCTATGGCTACACCTTC,CASREGWSYGYTF
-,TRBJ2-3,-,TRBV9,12,TGTGCCAGCAGCCCCAGCACAGATACGCAGTATTTT,CASSPSTDTQYF
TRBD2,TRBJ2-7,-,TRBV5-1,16,TGCGCCAGCAGCTACCACTTGAGCGGGGGGACCTACGAGCAGTACTTC,CASSYHLSGGTYEQYF
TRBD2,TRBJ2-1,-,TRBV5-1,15,TGCGCCAGCAGCCAGGGACTAGCGGTTAACAATGAGCAGTTCTTC,CASSQGLAVNNEQFF
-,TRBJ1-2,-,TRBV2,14,TGTGCCAGCAAGGGGCCAGGAGCTAACTATGGCTACACCTTC,CASKGPGANYGYTF
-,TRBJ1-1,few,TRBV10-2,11,TGCGCCAGCAGGGATCTGAGTGAAGCTTTCTTT,CASRDLSEAFF